This TCR beta chain was captured in a study of T cell responses to AZD1222 COVID-19 vaccine. Overall study results and limits: Baseline antibody screening turned up just six or seven seropositive AZD1222 recipients. Donors, mostly white British, included more females; clonal diversity was possibly underestimated. Targeting of unmutated variant regions was reportedly seen in nearly half of spike-specific TCRs. With dominance at 160-218 and 743-854, vaccine-associated CD4 TCRs spanned spike.

Of note for this clone: Its cognate antigen is unknown.

Germline CDR1 and CDR2: ENHRY and SYGVKD. The V and J ends lost 0 bases and 4 bases respectively, with 4 bases between them. This CDR3 comprises 12 residues. Sequencing was performed with immunoSEQ multiplex PCR; in TCRdb, only in-frame clones are kept and a portion is missing. The table has roughly 190,000 clones, approximately 90% seen once; the top ten hold nearly 1%. The sequence came from an adult in good health. Sample: peripheral blood, taken on day 0 of AZD1222 vaccination. The chain links TRBV10-3 to TRBJ2-7, with D hard to call. CDR3 DNA sequence: TGTGCCATCAGTGAGTCGGGATACGAGCAGTACTTC. Its translation: CAISESGYEQYF.